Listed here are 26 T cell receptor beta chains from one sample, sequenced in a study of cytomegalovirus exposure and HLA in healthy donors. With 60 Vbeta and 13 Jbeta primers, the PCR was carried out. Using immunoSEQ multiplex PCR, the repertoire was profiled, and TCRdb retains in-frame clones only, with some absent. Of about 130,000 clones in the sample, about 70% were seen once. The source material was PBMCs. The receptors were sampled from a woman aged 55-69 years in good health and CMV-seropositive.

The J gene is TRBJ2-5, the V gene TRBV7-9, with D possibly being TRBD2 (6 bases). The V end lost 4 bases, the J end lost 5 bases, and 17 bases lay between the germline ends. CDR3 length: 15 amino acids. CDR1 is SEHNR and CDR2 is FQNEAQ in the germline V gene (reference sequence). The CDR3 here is CASSSPSGLEETQYF. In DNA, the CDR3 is TGTGCCAGCAGCTCCCCCTCGGGACTTGAGGAGACCCAGTACTTC. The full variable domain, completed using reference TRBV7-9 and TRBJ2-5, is DTGVSQNPRHKITKRGQNVTFRCDPISEHNRLYWYRQTLGQGPEFLTYFQNEAQLEKSRLLSDRFSAERPKGSFSTLEIQRTEQGDSAMYLCASSSPSGLEETQYFGPGTRLLVL.

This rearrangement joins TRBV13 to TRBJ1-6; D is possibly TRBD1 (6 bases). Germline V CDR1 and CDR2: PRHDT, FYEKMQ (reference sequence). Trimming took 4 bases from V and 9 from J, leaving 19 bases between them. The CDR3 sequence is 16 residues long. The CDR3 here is CASSSPRQEGTSPLHF. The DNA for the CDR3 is TGTGCCAGCAGCTCCCCAAGACAGGAAGGCACTTCACCCCTCCACTTT.

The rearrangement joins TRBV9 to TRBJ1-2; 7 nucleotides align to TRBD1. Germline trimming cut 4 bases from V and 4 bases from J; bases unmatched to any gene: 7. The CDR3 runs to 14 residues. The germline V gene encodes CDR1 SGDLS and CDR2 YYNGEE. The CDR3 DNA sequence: TGTGCCAGCAGCCTCCCCGGGACAGTCTATGGCTACACCTTC. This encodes CASSLPGTVYGYTF.

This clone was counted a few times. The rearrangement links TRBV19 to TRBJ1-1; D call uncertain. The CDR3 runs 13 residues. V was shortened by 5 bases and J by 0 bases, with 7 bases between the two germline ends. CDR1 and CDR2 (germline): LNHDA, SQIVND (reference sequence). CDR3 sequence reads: CASSSEVNTEAFF. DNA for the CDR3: TGTGCCAGTAGTTCAGAGGTGAACACTGAAGCTTTCTTT.

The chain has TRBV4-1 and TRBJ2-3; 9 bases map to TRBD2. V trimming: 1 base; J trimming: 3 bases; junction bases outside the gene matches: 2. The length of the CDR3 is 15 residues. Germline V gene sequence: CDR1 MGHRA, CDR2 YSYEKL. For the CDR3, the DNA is TGCGCCAGCAGCCAAGTTGCGGGGGGGACAGATACGCAGTATTTT. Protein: CASSQVAGGTDTQYF.

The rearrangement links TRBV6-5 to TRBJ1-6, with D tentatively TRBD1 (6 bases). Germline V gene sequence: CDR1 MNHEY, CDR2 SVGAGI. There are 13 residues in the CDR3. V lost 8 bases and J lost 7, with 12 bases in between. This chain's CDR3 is CASRGQGNSPLHF. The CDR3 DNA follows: TGTGCCAGCCGTGGGCAGGGGAATTCACCCCTCCACTTT.

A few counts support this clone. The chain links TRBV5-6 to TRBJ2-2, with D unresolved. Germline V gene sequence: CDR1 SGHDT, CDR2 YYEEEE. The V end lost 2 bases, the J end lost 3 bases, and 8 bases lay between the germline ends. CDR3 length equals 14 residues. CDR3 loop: CASSFPPYTGELFF. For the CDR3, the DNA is TGTGCCAGCAGCTTCCCCCCCTACACCGGGGAGCTGTTTTTT. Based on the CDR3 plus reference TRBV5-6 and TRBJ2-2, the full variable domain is DAGVTQSPTHLIKTRGQQVTLRCSPKSGHDTVSWYQQALGQGPQFIFQYYEEEERQRGNFPDRFSGHQFPNYSSELNVNALLLGDSALYLCASSFPPYTGELFFGEGSRLTVL.

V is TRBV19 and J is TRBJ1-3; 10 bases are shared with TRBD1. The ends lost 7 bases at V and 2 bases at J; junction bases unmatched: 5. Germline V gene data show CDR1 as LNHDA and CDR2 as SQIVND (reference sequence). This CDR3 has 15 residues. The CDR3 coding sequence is TGTGCCAGTACCCGGGACAGGGGCACTGGAAACACCATATATTTT. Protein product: CASTRDRGTGNTIYF. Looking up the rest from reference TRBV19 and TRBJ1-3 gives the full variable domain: DGGITQSPKYLFRKEGQNVTLSCEQNLNHDAMYWYRQDPGQGLRLIYYSQIVNDFQKGDIAEGYSVSREKKESFPLTVTSAQKNPTAFYLCASTRDRGTGNTIYFGEGSWLTVV.

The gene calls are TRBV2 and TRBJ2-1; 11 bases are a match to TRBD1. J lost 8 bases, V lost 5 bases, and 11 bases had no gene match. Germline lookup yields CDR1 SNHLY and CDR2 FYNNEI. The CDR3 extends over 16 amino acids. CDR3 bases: TGTGCCAGCAGTACCCTCGGGACAGGGGGAATCGATGAGCAGTTCTTC. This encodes CASSTLGTGGIDEQFF. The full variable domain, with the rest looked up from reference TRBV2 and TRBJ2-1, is EPEVTQTPSHQVTQMGQEVILRCVPISNHLYFYWYRQILGQKVEFLVSFYNNEISEKSEIFDDQFSVERPDGSNFTLKIRSTKLEDSAMYFCASSTLGTGGIDEQFFGPGTRLTVL.

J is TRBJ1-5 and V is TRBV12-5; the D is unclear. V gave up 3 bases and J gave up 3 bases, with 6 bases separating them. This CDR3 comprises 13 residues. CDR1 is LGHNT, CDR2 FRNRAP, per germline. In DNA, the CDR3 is TGTGCTAGTGGTTTTGAGAACAATCAGCCCCAGCATTTT. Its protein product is CASGFENNQPQHF.

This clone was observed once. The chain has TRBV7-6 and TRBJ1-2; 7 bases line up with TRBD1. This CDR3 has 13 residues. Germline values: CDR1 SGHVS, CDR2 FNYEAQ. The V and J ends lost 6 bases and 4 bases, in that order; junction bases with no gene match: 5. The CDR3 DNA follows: TGTGCCAGCAGTTCGACAGGGCGCTATGGCTACACCTTC. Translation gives CASSSTGRYGYTF.

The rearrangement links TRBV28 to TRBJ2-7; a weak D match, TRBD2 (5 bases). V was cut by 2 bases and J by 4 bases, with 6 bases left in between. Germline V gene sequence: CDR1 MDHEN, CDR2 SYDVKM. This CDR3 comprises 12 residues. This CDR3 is CASSLTGYEQYF. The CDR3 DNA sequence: TGTGCCAGCAGTTTAACGGGATACGAGCAGTACTTC. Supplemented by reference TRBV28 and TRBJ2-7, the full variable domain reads DVKVTQSSRYLVKRTGEKVFLECVQDMDHENMFWYRQDPGLGLRLIYFSYDVKMKEKGDIPEGYSVSREKKERFSLILESASTNQTSMYLCASSLTGYEQYFGPGTRLTVT.

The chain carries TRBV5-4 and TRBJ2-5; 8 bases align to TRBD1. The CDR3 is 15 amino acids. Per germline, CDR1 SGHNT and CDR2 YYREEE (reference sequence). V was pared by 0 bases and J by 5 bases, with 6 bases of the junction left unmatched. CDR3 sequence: CASSLDDRGGETQYF. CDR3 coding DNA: TGTGCCAGCAGCTTGGATGACAGGGGCGGGGAGACCCAGTACTTC.

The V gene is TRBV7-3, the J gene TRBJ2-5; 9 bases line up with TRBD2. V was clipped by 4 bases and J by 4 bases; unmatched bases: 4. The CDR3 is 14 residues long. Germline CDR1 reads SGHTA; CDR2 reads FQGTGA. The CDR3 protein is CASSSGGGGETQYF. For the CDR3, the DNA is TGTGCCAGCAGCTCCGGCGGGGGGGGAGAGACCCAGTACTTC.

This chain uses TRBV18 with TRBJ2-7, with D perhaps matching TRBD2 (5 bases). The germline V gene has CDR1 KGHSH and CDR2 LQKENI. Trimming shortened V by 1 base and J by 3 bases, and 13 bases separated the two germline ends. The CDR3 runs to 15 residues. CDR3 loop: CASSPQDGVGYEQYF. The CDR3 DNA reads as TGTGCCAGCTCACCACAGGACGGGGTGGGCTACGAGCAGTACTTC.

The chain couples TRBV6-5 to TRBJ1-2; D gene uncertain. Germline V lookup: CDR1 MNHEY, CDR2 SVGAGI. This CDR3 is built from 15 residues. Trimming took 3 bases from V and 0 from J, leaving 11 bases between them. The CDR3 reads CASSYTMAANYGYTF. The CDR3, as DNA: TGTGCCAGCAGTTATACGATGGCTGCTAACTATGGCTACACCTTC.

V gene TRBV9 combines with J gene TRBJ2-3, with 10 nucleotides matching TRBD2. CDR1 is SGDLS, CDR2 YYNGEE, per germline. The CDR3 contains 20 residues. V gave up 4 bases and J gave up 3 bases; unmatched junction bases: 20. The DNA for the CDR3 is TGTGCCAGCAGCCTAGGAGGGGTAGCGGGGGGCCCTTGGGGGACAGATACGCAGTATTTT. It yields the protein CASSLGGVAGGPWGTDTQYF.

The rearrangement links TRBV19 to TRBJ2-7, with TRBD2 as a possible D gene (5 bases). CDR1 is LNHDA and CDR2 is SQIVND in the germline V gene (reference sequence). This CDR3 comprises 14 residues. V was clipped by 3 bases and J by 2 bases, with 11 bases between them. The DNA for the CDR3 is TGTGCCAGTAGTATTCGGACTCGGACCTACGAGCAGTACTTC. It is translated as CASSIRTRTYEQYF.

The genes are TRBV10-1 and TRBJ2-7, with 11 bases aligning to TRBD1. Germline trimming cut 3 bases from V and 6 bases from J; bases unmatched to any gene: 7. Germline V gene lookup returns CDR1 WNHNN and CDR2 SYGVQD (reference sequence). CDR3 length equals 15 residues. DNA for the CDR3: TGCGCCAGCAGTGACCTAGGGACAGGGGGAGGCGAGCAGTACTTC. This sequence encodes CASSDLGTGGGEQYF.

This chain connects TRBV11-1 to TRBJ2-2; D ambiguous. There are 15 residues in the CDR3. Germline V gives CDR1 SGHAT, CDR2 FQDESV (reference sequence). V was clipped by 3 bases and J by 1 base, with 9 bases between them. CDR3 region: CASSFNQMNTGELFF. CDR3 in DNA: TGTGCCAGCAGCTTTAATCAGATGAACACCGGGGAGCTGTTTTTT.

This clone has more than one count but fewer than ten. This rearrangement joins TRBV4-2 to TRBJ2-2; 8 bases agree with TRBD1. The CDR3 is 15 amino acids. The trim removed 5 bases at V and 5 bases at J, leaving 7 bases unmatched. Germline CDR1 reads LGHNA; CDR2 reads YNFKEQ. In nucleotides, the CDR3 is TGTGCCAGCAGCTCAGACAGGGGAGGAACCGGGGAGCTGTTTTTT. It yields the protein CASSSDRGGTGELFF.

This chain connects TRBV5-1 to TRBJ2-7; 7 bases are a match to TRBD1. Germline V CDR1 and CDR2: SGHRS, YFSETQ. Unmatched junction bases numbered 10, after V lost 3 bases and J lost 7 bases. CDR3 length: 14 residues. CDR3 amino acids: CASSYQQGSGEQYF. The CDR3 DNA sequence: TGCGCCAGCAGCTATCAACAGGGGTCTGGAGAGCAGTACTTC.

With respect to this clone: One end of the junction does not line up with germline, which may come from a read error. The CDR3 sequence is CASSFDRDF. CDR3 bases: TGTGCCAGCAGCTTCGACAGGGACTTC. J is TRBJ2-7 and V is TRBV7-2, with TRBD1 identical over 7 bases. The CDR3 totals 9 residues. In germline, CDR1 is SGHTA, CDR2 FQGNSA. Full variable domain (rest looked up from reference TRBV7-2 and TRBJ2-7): GAGVSQSPSNKVTEKGKDVELRCDPISGHTALYWYRQSLGQGLEFLIYFQGNSAPDKSGLPSDRFSAERTGGSVSTLTIQRTQQEDSAVYLCASSFDRDFGPGTRLTVT.

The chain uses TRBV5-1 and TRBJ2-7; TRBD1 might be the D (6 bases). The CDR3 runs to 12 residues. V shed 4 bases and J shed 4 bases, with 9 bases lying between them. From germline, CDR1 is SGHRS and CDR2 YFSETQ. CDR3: CASSLGTYEQYF. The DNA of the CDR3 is TGCGCCAGCAGCCTAGGGACATACGAGCAGTACTTC.

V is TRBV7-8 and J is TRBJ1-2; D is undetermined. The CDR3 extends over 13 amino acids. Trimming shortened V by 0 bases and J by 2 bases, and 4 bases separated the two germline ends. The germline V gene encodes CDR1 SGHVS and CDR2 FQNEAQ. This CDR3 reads CASSLARNYGYTF. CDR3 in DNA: TGTGCCAGCAGCTTAGCCAGAAACTATGGCTACACCTTC.

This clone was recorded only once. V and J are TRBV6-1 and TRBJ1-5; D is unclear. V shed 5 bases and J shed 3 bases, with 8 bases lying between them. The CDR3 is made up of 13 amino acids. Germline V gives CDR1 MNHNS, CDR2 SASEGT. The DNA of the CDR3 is TGTGCCAGCAGTCAAAACAACAATCAGCCCCAGCATTTT. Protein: CASSQNNNQPQHF.